Here is one T cell receptor (beta chain) with its context. Its target is unknown. This record belongs to a study of T cells in Graves' hyperthyroidism and ophthalmopathy. The TCR beta CDR3 regions underwent amplification using RNA transcripts as the source. RT-PCR in the first round (using the HTBI primer set) targeted the TCR CDR3. A single record per CDR3 protein comes from TCRdb applying MiXCR to the multiplex PCR reads. Among approximately 520,000 distinct CDR3 sequences, approximately 25% were seen once, and the ten largest hold about 11%. The study left out patients who had uncontrolled infection, other autoimmune disease, pregnancy or lactation. PBMCs were derived from around 10 ml fresh peripheral blood. Per the germline V gene, CDR1 is SQVTM and CDR2 is ANQGSEA. This CDR3 contains 12 residues. V lost 5 bases and J 2 bases, leaving 10 bases between the germline ends. Broader study findings: The model's output predicted ophthalmopathy at a median of approximately 6.5 months prior to onset.

This chain uses TRBV29-1 with TRBJ2-7; D unresolved. The origin of this receptor is a woman in her 30s with Graves' ophthalmopathy. The sequencing input was blood. CDR3 sequence reads: CSVWVPPYEQYF. The CDR3 region has the DNA TGCAGCGTTTGGGTTCCCCCCTACGAGCAGTACTTC.